The 3 T cell receptor beta chains presented below share a single source sample, sequenced in a study of control samples from healthy donors and cancer patients. Libraries were prepared by immunoSEQ multiplex PCR; TCRdb keeps only in-frame clonotypes and omits some of them. The sample lists under 95,000 clones, roughly nine tenths occurring once. The sample was blood. These TCRs come from a woman aged 30 to 39 in good health.

The chain uses TRBV10-1 and TRBJ1-1; tentative D call: TRBD1 (5 bases). The V end lost 5 bases, the J end lost 7 bases, and 11 bases lay between the germline ends. Per the germline V gene, CDR1 is WNHNN and CDR2 is SYGVQD (reference sequence). The CDR3 is made up of 12 amino acids. The DNA for the CDR3 is TGCGCCAGCAGTCGGGGCTCCCGTGAAGCTTTCTTT. This translates into CASSRGSREAFF.

The rearrangement joins TRBV29-1 to TRBJ2-5; 10 positions match TRBD2. Germline V gene lookup returns CDR1 SQVTM and CDR2 ANQGSEA. The CDR3 is 15 residues long. V lost 2 bases to trimming and J lost 4 bases; unmatched junction nucleotides: 7. CDR3 amino acids: CSVELAGARGETQYF. CDR3 in DNA: TGCAGCGTTGAACTAGCGGGAGCGAGGGGAGAGACCCAGTACTTC.

The J gene is TRBJ2-1, the V gene TRBV7-3; 11 bases are a match to TRBD2. Germline lookup yields CDR1 SGHTA and CDR2 FQGTGA. After removal of 4 bases from V and 6 bases from J, the junction contained 5 bases not matched to a gene. The CDR3 runs 15 residues. This CDR3 is CASSSTSGAFNEQFF. In DNA form, the CDR3 reads TGTGCCAGCAGCTCGACTAGCGGGGCCTTCAATGAGCAGTTCTTC.